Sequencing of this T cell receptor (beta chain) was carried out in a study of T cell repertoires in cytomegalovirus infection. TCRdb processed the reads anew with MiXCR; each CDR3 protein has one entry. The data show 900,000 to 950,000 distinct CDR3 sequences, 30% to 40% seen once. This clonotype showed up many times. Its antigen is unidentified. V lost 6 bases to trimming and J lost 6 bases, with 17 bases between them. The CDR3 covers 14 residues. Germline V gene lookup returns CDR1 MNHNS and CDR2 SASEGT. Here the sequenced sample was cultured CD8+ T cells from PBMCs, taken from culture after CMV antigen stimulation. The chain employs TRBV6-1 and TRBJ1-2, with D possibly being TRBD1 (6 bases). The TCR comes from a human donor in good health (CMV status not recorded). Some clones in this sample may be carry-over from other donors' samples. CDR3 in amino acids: CASSSGGRKNGYTF. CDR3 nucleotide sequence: TGTGCCAGCAGCTCCGGGGGGCGTAAAAATGGCTACACCTTC.